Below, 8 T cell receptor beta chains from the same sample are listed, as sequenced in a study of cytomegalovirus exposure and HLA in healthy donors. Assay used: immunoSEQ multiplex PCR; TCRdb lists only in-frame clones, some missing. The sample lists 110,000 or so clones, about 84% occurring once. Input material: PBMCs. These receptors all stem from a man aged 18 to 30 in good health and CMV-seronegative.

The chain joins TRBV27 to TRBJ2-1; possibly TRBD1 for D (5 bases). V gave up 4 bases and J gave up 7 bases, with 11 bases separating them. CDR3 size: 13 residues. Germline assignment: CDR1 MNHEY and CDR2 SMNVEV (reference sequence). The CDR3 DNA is TGTGCCAGCAGTTGGACATCTTTAAATGAGCAGTTCTTC. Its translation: CASSWTSLNEQFF.

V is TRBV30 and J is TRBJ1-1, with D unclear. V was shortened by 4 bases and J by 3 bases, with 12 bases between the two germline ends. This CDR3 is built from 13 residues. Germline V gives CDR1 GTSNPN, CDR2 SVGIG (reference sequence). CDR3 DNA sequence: TGTGCCTGGACTAGTGCAGCCTACACTGAAGCTTTCTTT. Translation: CAWTSAAYTEAFF.

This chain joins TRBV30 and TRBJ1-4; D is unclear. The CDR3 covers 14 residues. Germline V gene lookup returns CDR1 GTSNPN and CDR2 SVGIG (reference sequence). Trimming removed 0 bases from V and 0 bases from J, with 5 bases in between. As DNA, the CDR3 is TGTGCCTGGAGTGTAACAGCAACTAATGAAAAACTGTTTTTT. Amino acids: CAWSVTATNEKLFF.

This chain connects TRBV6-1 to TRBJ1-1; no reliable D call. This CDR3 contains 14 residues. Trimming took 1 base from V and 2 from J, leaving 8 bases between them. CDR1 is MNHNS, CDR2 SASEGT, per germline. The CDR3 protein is CASSEGHFNTEAFF. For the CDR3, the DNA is TGTGCCAGCAGTGAAGGACACTTTAACACTGAAGCTTTCTTT.

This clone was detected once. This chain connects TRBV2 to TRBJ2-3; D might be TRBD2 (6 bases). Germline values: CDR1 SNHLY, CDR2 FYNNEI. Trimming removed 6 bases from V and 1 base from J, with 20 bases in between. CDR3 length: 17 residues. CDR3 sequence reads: CASRSRAGLYRTDTQYF. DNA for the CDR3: TGTGCCAGCAGGAGTCGAGCGGGCCTATATCGCACAGATACGCAGTATTTT.

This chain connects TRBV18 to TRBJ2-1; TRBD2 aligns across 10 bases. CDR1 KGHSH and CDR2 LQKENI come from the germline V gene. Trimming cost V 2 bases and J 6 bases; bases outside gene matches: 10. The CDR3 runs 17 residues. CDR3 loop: CASSPRSGGVTGNEQFF. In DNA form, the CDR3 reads TGTGCCAGCTCACCAAGGAGCGGGGGGGTGACTGGCAATGAGCAGTTCTTC.

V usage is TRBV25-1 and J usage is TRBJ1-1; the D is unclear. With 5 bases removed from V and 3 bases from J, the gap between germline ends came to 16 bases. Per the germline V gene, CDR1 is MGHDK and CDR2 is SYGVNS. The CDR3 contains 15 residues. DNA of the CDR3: TGTGCCAGCAGTCGGCAAGGGCTGAGGGACACTGAAGCTTTCTTT. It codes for CASSRQGLRDTEAFF.

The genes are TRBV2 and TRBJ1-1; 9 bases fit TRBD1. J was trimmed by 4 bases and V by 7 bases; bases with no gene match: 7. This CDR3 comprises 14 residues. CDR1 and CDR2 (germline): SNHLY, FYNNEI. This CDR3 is CASTSQGAGTEAFF. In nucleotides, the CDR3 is TGTGCCAGCACTTCACAGGGGGCAGGCACTGAAGCTTTCTTT.